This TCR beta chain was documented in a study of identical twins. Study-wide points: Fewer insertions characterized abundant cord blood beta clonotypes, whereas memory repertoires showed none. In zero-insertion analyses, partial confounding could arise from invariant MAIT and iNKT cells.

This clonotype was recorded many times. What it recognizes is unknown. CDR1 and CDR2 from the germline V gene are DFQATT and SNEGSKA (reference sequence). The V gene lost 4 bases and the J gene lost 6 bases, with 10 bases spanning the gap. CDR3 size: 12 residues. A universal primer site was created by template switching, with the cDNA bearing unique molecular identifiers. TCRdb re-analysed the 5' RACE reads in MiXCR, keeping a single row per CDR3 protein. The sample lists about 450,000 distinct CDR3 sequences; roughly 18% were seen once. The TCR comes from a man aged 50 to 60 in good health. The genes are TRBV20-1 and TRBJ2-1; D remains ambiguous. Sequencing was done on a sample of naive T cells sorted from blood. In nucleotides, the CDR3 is TGCAGTGCTACTGACCTGGGCAATGAGCAGTTCTTC. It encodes CSATDLGNEQFF.